This TCR beta chain was identified in a study of shared clonotypes between healthy human individuals. Naive CD8 cells were CD45RO-negative, positively selected for CCR7, excluding terminally differentiated effector memory CD45RA+ cells. Sequenced by immunoSEQ multiplex PCR; TCRdb stores in-frame clones only, minus some. The sample includes about 2.2 million clones, roughly 95% of them seen just once. Germline V gene lookup returns CDR1 MNHEY and CDR2 SMNVEV (reference sequence). This CDR3 has 17 amino acids. Trimming cost V 2 bases and J 2 bases; bases outside gene matches: 9. The receptor's source is a young man in good health. Some clones in this sample may be carry-over from other donors' samples. The sequenced sample was naive CD8+ T cells from PBMCs. The chain recombines TRBV27 with TRBJ2-1, with 7 positions matching TRBD1. The CDR3 loop reads CASSLDRQGWAYNEQFF. The DNA of the CDR3 is TGTGCCAGCAGTTTAGACCGACAGGGTTGGGCCTACAATGAGCAGTTCTTC.